These 4 T cell receptor beta chains originate from one sample sequenced in a study of CD8 T cells in Susac syndrome. cDNA came from about 0.46 to 1 ug RNA primed by random hexamers. TCRdb reprocessed the immunoSEQ multiplex PCR reads with MiXCR, giving one entry per CDR3 protein. The sample has just over 150,000 distinct CDR3 sequences, about 95% seen once. The specimen was CD8+ T cells from PBMCs. The receptors stem from a human donor with multiple sclerosis.

The rearrangement links TRBV30 to TRBJ2-3; D call uncertain. The V end was cut by 2 bases, the J end by 1 base, with 16 bases between. The CDR3 covers 16 residues. The V gene's germline CDR1 is GTSNPN and CDR2 SVGIG (reference sequence). The CDR3 is CAWSPRRRFGTDTQYF. CDR3 bases: TGTGCCTGGAGTCCACGAAGGAGATTCGGCACAGATACGCAGTATTTT.

The chain has TRBV6-5 and TRBJ2-1, with D tentatively TRBD1 or TRBD2 (6 bases each). The CDR3 runs to 15 residues. V was clipped by 5 bases and J by 7 bases, with 18 bases between them. Germline-derived CDR1 and CDR2 are MNHEY and SVGAGI. The CDR3 DNA reads as TGTGCCAGCAGTCCGCTTTCGGGGGCCGGGAATGAGCAGTTCTTC. Residues: CASSPLSGAGNEQFF.

The rearrangement uses TRBV12-3 or TRBV12-4 and TRBJ2-7, with D perhaps TRBD1 or TRBD2 (6 bases each). Deletions cut 4 bases from V and 2 bases from J, with 12 bases between. This CDR3 comprises 14 residues. CDR3 DNA sequence: TGTGCCAGCAGTTCGTGGGGGGCCGCCTACGAGCAGTACTTC. This translates into CASSSWGAAYEQYF.

The chain links TRBV19 to TRBJ1-2; a weak D match, TRBD1 (5 bases). Germline lookup yields CDR1 LNHDA and CDR2 SQIVND (reference sequence). The V gene lost 7 bases and the J gene lost 6 bases, with 15 bases spanning the gap. CDR3 length: 13 residues. The CDR3 region is CASTAHGGNGYTF. The CDR3 bases are TGTGCCAGTACCGCCCATGGGGGGAATGGCTACACCTTC. The entire variable domain, with the rest obtained from reference TRBV19 and TRBJ1-2, is as follows: DGGITQSPKYLFRKEGQNVTLSCEQNLNHDAMYWYRQDPGQGLRLIYYSQIVNDFQKGDIAEGYSVSREKKESFPLTVTSAQKNPTAFYLCASTAHGGNGYTFGSGTRLTVV.